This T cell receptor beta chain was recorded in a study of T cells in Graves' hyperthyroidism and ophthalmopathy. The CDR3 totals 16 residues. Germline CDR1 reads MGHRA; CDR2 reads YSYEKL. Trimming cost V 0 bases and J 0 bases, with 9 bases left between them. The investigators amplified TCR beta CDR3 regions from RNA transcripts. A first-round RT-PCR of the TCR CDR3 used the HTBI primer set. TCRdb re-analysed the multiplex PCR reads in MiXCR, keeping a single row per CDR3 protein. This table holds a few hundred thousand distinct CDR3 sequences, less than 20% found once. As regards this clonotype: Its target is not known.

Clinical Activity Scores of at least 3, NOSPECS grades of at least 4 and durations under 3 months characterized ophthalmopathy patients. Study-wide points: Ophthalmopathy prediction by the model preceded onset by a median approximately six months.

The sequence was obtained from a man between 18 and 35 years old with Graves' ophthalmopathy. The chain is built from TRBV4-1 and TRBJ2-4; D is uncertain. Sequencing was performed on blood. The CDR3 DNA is TGCGCCAGCAGCCAAGATGTTGGGCTAGCCAAAAACATTCAGTACTTC. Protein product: CASSQDVGLAKNIQYF.